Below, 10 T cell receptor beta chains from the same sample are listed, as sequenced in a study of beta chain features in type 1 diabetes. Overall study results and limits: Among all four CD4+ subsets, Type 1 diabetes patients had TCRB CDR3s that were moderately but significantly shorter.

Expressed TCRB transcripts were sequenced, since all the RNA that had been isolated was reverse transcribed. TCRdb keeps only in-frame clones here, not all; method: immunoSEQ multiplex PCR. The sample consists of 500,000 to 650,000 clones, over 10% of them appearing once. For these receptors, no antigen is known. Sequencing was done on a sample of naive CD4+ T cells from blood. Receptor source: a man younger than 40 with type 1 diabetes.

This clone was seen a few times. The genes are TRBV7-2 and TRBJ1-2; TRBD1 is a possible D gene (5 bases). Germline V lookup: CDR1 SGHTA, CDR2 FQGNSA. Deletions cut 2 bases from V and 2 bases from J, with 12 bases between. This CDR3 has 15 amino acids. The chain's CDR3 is CASSLRAGPNYGYTF. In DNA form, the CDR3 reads TGTGCCAGCAGCTTAAGGGCAGGGCCGAACTATGGCTACACCTTC.

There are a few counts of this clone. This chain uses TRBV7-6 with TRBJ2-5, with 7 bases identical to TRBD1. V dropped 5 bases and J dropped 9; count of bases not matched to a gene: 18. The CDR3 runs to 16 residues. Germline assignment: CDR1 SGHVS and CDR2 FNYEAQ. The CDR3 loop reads CASSDFRDSHYPAQYF. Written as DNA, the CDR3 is TGTGCCAGCAGCGATTTCCGGGACAGCCATTATCCGGCCCAGTACTTC.

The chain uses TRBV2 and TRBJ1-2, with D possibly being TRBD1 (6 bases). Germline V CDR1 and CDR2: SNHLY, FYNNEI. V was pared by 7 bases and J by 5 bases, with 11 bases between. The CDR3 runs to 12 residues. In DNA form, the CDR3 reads TGTGCCAGCATCGGGGGCGGATATGGCTACACCTTC. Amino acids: CASIGGGYGYTF.

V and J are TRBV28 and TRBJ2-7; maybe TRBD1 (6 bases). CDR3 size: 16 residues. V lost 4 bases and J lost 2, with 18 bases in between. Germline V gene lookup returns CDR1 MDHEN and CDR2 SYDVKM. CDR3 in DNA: TGTGCCAGCAGTTCGCCAGGGGTTCCCGGAACCTACGAGCAGTACTTC. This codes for CASSSPGVPGTYEQYF.

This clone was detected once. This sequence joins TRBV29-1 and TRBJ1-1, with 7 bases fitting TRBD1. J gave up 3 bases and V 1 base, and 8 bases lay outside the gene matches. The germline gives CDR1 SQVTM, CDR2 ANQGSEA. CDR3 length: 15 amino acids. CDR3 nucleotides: TGCAGCGTTGAAGTAACAGGGGCTAGGGACACTGAAGCTTTCTTT. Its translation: CSVEVTGARDTEAFF.

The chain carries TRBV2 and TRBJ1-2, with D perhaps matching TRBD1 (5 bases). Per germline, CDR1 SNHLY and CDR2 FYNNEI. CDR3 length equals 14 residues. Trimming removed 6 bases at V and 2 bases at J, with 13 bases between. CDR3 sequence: CASRGTFLNYGYTF. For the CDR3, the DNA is TGTGCCAGCAGGGGGACTTTTCTAAACTATGGCTACACCTTC.

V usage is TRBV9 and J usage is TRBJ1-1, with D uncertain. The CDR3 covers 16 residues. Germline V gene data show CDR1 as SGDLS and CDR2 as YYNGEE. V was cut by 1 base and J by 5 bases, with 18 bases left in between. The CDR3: CASSVLGVMGQTEAFF. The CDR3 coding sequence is TGTGCCAGCAGCGTACTGGGAGTTATGGGCCAGACTGAAGCTTTCTTT. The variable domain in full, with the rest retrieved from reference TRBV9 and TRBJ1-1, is DSGVTQTPKHLITATGQRVTLRCSPRSGDLSVYWYQQSLDQGLQFLIQYYNGEERAKGNILERFSAQQFPDLHSELNLSSLELGDSALYFCASSVLGVMGQTEAFFGQGTRLTVV.

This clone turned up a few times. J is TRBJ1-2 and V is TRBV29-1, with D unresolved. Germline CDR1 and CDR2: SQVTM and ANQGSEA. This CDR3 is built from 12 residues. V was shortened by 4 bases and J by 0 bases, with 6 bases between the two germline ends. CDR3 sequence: CSVVMANYGYTF. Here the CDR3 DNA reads TGCAGCGTTGTTATGGCTAACTATGGCTACACCTTC.

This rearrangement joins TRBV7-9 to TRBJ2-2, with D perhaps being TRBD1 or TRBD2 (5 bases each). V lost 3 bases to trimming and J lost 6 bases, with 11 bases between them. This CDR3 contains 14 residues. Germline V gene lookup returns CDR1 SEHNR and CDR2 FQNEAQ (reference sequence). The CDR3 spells CASSFQGPAGELFF. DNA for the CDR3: TGTGCCAGCAGCTTCCAGGGACCGGCCGGGGAGCTGTTTTTT.

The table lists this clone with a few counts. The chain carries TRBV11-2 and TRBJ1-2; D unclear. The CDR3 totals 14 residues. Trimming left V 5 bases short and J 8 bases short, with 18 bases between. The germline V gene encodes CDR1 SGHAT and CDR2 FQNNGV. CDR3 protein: CASSLLWPAYGYTF. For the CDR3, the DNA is TGTGCCAGCAGCCTACTTTGGCCTGCTTACGGCTACACCTTC.